This T cell receptor (beta chain) was documented in a study of blood T cell repertoires in COVID-19. Study-level information: PBMCs, B-cell-depleted T cells, or T cells provided the cDNA or gDNA that made up the material.

As originally analysed: Amplification from reference gene primers served as the basis for estimated nucleated cell counts. Clones were read by immunoSEQ multiplex PCR, and TCRdb kept only the in-frame ones, dropping some. The V and J calls and clone size come from that table; D and trimming were worked out from the DNA. Among 250,000 or so clones listed, around 85% were seen once. Resolution of symptoms, clearance, or two negative PCRs was present in recovered Cohort 3 donors. The source is a woman aged 50 to 60 who had recovered from COVID-19. Specimen: PBMCs or T cells enriched from blood (not recorded which).

CDR3 sequence: CASSLLAGNTGELFF. The CDR3 bases are TGTGCCAGCAGCTTACTAGCGGGGAACACCGGGGAGCTGTTTTTT. This chain uses TRBV13 with TRBJ2-2; TRBD2 aligns across 8 bases. CDR3 size: 15 residues. Germline CDR1 is PRHDT and CDR2 is FYEKMQ (reference sequence). Germline trimming cut 2 bases from V and 1 base from J; bases unmatched to any gene: 0.